This T cell receptor (beta chain) was profiled in a study of T-cell reconstitution after alpha-beta-depleted transplantation in children. Study results and caveats: Fresh T-cell production supplied most of the T-cell counts and diversity seen one year after transplant.

A TCRbeta library incorporating unique molecular identifiers was prepared. TCRdb reanalysed the PCR reads using MiXCR and keeps one entry per CDR3 protein. The table shows 450,000 to 550,000 distinct CDR3 sequences, with about an eighth occurring only once. This clonotype was seen a handful of times. Its antigen is as yet unknown. V dropped 2 bases and J dropped 7 bases, with 15 bases sitting between them. Germline CDR1 KGHSH, CDR2 LQKENI. This CDR3 is 15 amino acids long. The sequenced sample was PBMCs, mostly from graft donor cells, obtained 180 days after TCRalphabeta/CD19-depleted stem cell transplant. The chain uses TRBV18 and TRBJ2-1; D not resolved. This TCR was recovered from a female patient between 2 and 15 years old who had a stem cell transplant for aplastic anemia, so the T cells may come from the graft donor. CDR3 amino acids: CASSPAGTRRNEQFF. DNA for the CDR3: TGTGCCAGCTCACCAGCCGGTACCCGGCGTAATGAGCAGTTCTTC.